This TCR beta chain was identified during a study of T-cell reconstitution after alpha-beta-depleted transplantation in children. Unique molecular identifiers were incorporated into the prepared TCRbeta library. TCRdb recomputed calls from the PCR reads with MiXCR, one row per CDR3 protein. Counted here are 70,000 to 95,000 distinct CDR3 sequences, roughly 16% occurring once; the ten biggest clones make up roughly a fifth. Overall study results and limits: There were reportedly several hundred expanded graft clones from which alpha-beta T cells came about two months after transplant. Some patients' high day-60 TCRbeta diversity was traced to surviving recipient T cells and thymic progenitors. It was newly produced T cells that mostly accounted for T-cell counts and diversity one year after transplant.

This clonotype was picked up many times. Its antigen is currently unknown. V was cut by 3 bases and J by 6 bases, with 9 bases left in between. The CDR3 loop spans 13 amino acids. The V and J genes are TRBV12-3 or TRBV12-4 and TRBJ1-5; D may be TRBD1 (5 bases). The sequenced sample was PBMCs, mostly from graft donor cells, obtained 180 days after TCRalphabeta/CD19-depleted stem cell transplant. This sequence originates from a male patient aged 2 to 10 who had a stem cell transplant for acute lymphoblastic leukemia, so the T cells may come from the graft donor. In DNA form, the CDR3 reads TGTGCCAGCAGTTTCGGGGGAGGTCAGCCCCAGCATTTT. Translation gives CASSFGGGQPQHF.